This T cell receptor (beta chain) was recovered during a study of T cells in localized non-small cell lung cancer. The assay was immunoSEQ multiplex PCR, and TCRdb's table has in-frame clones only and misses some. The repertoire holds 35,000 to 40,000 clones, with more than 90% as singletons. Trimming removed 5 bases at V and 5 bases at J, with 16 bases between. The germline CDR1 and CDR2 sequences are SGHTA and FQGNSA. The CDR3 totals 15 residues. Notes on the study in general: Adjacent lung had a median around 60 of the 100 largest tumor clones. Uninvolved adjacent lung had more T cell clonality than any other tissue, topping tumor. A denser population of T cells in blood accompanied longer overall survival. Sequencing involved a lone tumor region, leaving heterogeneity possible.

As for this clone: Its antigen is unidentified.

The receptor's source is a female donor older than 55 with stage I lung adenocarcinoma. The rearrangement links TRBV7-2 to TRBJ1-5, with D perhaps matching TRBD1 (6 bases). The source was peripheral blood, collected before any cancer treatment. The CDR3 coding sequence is TGTGCCAGCAGCCCCCGGGGAGGGGGTGATCAGCCCCAGCATTTT. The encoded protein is CASSPRGGGDQPQHF.